Listed below are T cell receptor beta chains from one sample, sequenced in a study of somatic mutations in cytotoxic T cells in rheumatoid arthritis. Produced via immunoSEQ multiplex PCR; TCRdb's table is partial and in-frame only. The repertoire includes more than 25,000 clones, 82% of them detected once, and approximately 5.1% sits in the top ten. The sequenced sample consisted of CD8+ T cells sorted from blood. These TCRs come from a middle-aged man in good health. Both conserved end residues are part of each CDR3. A D gene is named only where the DNA matches it firmly. Only some rows state a clone size, as once, few, many or a class for expanded clones.

TRBJ1-2 | TRBV5-3 | - | - | CARSLATAYGYTF | TGTGCCAGAAGCTTGGCTACAGCTTATGGCTACACCTTC
TRBJ2-7 | TRBV6-6 | - | TRBD1 | CASSHDRGLRYEQYF | TGTGCCAGCAGCCATGACAGGGGGCTACGCTACGAGCAGTACTTC
TRBJ2-1 | TRBV9 | - | TRBD2 | CASSEAGGGYNEQFF | TGTGCCAGCAGCGAAGCGGGAGGGGGATACAATGAGCAGTTCTTC
TRBJ2-1 | TRBV2 | - | - | CASSEAGGFTYNEQFF | TGTGCCAGCAGTGAAGCAGGAGGGTTCACCTACAATGAGCAGTTCTTC
TRBJ1-4 | TRBV7-6 | - | - | CASSRTLGTPNEKLFF | TGTGCCAGCAGCCGGACACTTGGAACTCCTAATGAAAAACTGTTTTTT
TRBJ1-2 | TRBV28 | - | - | CASSFDSKNPGGYTF | TGTGCCAGCAGTTTCGACAGCAAGAATCCTGGGGGCTACACCTTC
TRBJ2-7 | TRBV4-1 | few | - | CASSLTPGRVFDEQYF | TGCGCCAGCAGCCTCACCCCGGGCAGGGTATTCGACGAGCAGTACTTC
TRBJ2-7 | TRBV6-5 | once | - | CASSYSVDSSYEQYF | TGTGCCAGCAGTTACTCGGTGGACAGCTCCTACGAGCAGTACTTC
TRBJ2-1 | TRBV5-6 | - | TRBD1 | CASSPVTGSPYNEQFF | TGTGCCAGCAGCCCCGTGACAGGGTCCCCTTACAATGAGCAGTTCTTC
TRBJ1-1 | TRBV6-7 | few | - | CASSGNDQAEAFF | TGTGCCAGCAGTGGGAATGATCAGGCTGAAGCTTTCTTT
TRBJ2-1 | TRBV7-6 | - | TRBD2 | CASSLGTSSYNEQFF | TGTGCCAGCAGCTTAGGGACTAGCTCCTACAATGAGCAGTTCTTC
TRBJ1-1 | TRBV7-9 | - | TRBD1 | CASSLGTGVNTEAFF | TGTGCCAGCAGCTTAGGAACAGGGGTGAACACTGAAGCTTTCTTT
TRBJ1-5 | TRBV4-1 | - | - | CASSQDSRGNQPQHF | TGCGCCAGCAGCCAAGATAGCCGGGGCAATCAGCCCCAGCATTTT
TRBJ2-7 | TRBV19 | - | - | CASSFTPDGYEQYF | TGTGCCAGTAGTTTCACCCCGGACGGATACGAGCAGTACTTC
TRBJ2-7 | TRBV19 | few | TRBD2 | CASSPGLAWEQYF | TGTGCCAGTAGTCCCGGACTAGCTTGGGAGCAGTACTTC
TRBJ2-7 | TRBV27 | - | TRBD2 | CASSFEASGSYEQYF | TGTGCCAGCAGTTTCGAGGCTAGCGGGAGTTACGAGCAGTACTTC
TRBJ2-1 | TRBV25-1 | - | TRBD2 | CASSEWASGNEQFF | TGTGCCAGCAGTGAATGGGCTAGCGGAAATGAGCAGTTCTTC
TRBJ2-7 | TRBV14 | - | - | CASSQGWISPWGSYEQYF | TGTGCCAGCAGCCAAGGATGGATAAGTCCCTGGGGCTCCTACGAGCAGTACTTC
TRBJ1-1 | TRBV9 | - | - | CASSVGTGTEAFF | TGTGCCAGCAGCGTAGGTACGGGAACTGAAGCTTTCTTT
TRBJ2-5 | TRBV9 | - | - | CASSVVGLGQETQYF | TGTGCCAGCAGCGTAGTGGGGCTGGGTCAAGAGACCCAGTACTTC
TRBJ2-7 | TRBV5-1 | - | - | CASSSGRELNHEQYF | TGCGCCAGCAGCTCGGGCCGGGAGCTTAACCACGAGCAGTACTTC
TRBJ2-3 | TRBV11-3 | once | - | CASSPGRGSTDTQYF | TGTGCCAGCAGCCCGGGACGGGGTAGCACAGATACGCAGTATTTT
TRBJ1-1 | TRBV5-1 | - | TRBD1 | CASSWDSNTEAFF | TGCGCCAGCAGCTGGGACAGTAACACTGAAGCTTTCTTT
TRBJ2-7 | TRBV10-3 | - | TRBD2 | CAISERGLAGVPYEQYF | TGTGCCATCAGTGAGAGGGGACTAGCGGGAGTCCCCTACGAGCAGTACTTC
TRBJ2-1 | TRBV9 | - | TRBD2 | CASSADWTSYNEQFF | TGTGCCAGCAGCGCAGACTGGACTAGCTACAATGAGCAGTTCTTC
TRBJ1-1 | TRBV5-8 | - | - | CASSSGTTGTEAFF | TGTGCCAGCAGCTCCGGGACTACAGGCACTGAAGCTTTCTTT
TRBJ2-7 | TRBV13 | - | - | CASSSRGRVYEQYF | TGTGCCAGCAGCTCAAGAGGACGGGTCTACGAGCAGTACTTC
TRBJ2-3 | TRBV11-3 | once | - | CASSLLGGPDTQYF | TGTGCCAGCAGCTTACTCGGGGGCCCAGATACGCAGTATTTT
TRBJ2-3 | TRBV6-1 | - | TRBD2 | CASSEREVVTDTQYF | TGTGCCAGCAGTGAACGGGAGGTGGTCACAGATACGCAGTATTTT
TRBJ2-7 | TRBV7-9 | - | - | CASSDWTIQYF | TGTGCCAGCAGCGACTGGACGATACAGTACTTC
TRBJ1-3 | TRBV21-1 | - | - | CASSKSGRDSGNTIYF | TGTGCCAGCAGCAAGTCGGGCAGAGACTCTGGAAACACCATATATTTT
TRBJ2-1 | TRBV4-1 | - | - | CASRQTVSGYNEQFF | TGCGCCAGCAGACAAACCGTAAGCGGTTACAATGAGCAGTTCTTC
TRBJ2-3 | TRBV13 | - | - | CASSKDYSIGAGDTQYF | TGTGCCAGCAGCAAAGACTACTCAATCGGGGCGGGAGATACGCAGTATTTT
TRBJ2-7 | TRBV6-1 | - | - | CASSLRRVQRVEQYF | TGTGCCAGCAGTCTCCGACGGGTCCAGCGAGTCGAGCAGTACTTC
TRBJ2-1 | TRBV7-2 | - | TRBD2 | CASHAGVPGNEQFF | TGTGCCAGCCATGCGGGAGTCCCGGGGAATGAGCAGTTCTTC
TRBJ2-1 | TRBV19 | - | TRBD2 | CASSAGTSGWNEQFF | TGTGCCAGTAGCGCCGGGACTAGCGGTTGGAATGAGCAGTTCTTC
TRBJ2-7 | TRBV27 | once | - | CASRRSLYEQYF | TGTGCCAGCCGCAGGTCCCTCTACGAGCAGTACTTC
TRBJ1-5 | TRBV2 | - | - | CASSDSYSNQPQHF | TGTGCCAGCAGTGACAGTTATAGCAATCAGCCCCAGCATTTT
TRBJ1-1 | TRBV7-8 | - | TRBD1 | CASSPRGGRAFF | TGTGCCAGCAGCCCGAGAGGGGGCCGGGCTTTCTTT
TRBJ1-1 | TRBV21-1 | - | - | CASSKEGCRDSYTEAFF | TGTGCCAGCAGCAAAGAGGGTTGCAGGGATTCTTACACTGAAGCTTTCTTT
TRBJ2-6 | TRBV5-8 | - | - | CASSGWGHRHSGANVLTF | TGTGCCAGCAGCGGGTGGGGACACCGACACTCTGGGGCCAACGTCCTGACTTTC
TRBJ2-1 | TRBV18 | - | TRBD2 | CASSPLPTSGRVLSYNEQFF | TGTGCCAGCTCACCACTTCCGACTAGCGGGAGGGTCCTATCCTACAATGAGCAGTTCTTC
TRBJ2-7 | TRBV5-6 | few | TRBD2 | CASSLGGLAEQYF | TGTGCCAGCAGCTTGGGGGGACTAGCCGAGCAGTACTTC
TRBJ2-1 | TRBV29-1 | - | - | CSVEGQKFSYNEQFF | TGCAGCGTTGAAGGCCAGAAATTCTCCTACAATGAGCAGTTCTTC
TRBJ1-3 | TRBV7-9 | - | TRBD1 | CASSTRQGDSGNTIYF | TGTGCCAGCAGCACCCGACAGGGGGACTCTGGAAACACCATATATTTT
TRBJ2-5 | TRBV5-1 | - | - | CASSWTALIQETQYF | TGCGCCAGCAGCTGGACAGCGTTGATCCAGGAGACCCAGTACTTC
TRBJ2-7 | TRBV7-2 | - | - | CASSVGLGTYEQYF | TGTGCCAGCAGCGTGGGACTTGGAACCTACGAGCAGTACTTC
TRBJ2-1 | TRBV7-9 | - | - | CASSFADRTNNEQFF | TGTGCCAGCAGCTTTGCGGACAGGACTAACAATGAGCAGTTCTTC
TRBJ2-1 | TRBV13 | - | TRBD2 | CASSQLAGGPSSYNEQFF | TGTGCCAGCAGCCAACTAGCGGGAGGACCCAGCTCCTACAATGAGCAGTTCTTC
TRBJ1-1 | TRBV6-4 | few | - | CASSVAENTEAFF | TGTGCCAGCAGTGTTGCCGAGAACACTGAAGCTTTCTTT
TRBJ2-7 | TRBV6-6 | - | TRBD2 | CASKKREPRGYEQYF | TGTGCCAGCAAAAAGCGGGAGCCCAGGGGCTACGAGCAGTACTTC
TRBJ2-2 | TRBV6-5 | - | - | CASSYQDKGAGELFF | TGTGCCAGCAGTTACCAGGACAAGGGCGCCGGGGAGCTGTTTTTT